This T cell receptor (beta chain) stems from a study of T cell responses to AZD1222 COVID-19 vaccine. The CDR3 sequence is 16 residues long. With 5 bases removed from V and 0 bases from J, the gap between germline ends came to 14 bases. CDR1 is SGHRS, CDR2 YFSETQ, per germline. Using immunoSEQ multiplex PCR, the repertoire was profiled, and TCRdb retains in-frame clones only, with some absent. The sample gives some 180,000 clones, approximately 91% of which show up once; about 2.1% is in the top ten. The starting material was peripheral blood, obtained 28 days after the second AZD1222 dose. The TCR originated in an adult who received the AZD1222 COVID-19 vaccine. V gene TRBV5-1 combines with J gene TRBJ2-2; maybe TRBD2 (5 bases). CDR3 sequence reads: CASSIAGRANTGELFF. CDR3 sequence (DNA): TGCGCCAGCAGTATCGCGGGCCGCGCGAACACCGGGGAGCTGTTTTTT.